The TCR beta chain under discussion was sequenced for a study of blood T cell repertoires in COVID-19. Whole-study context: The United States, Italy and Spain provided the acute and convalescent COVID-19 samples. From T cells, B-cell-depleted T cells, or PBMCs came the material, which was cDNA or gDNA.

Under the authors' procedure: Nucleated cell counts were estimated from reference gene primer amplification. The repertoire was sequenced with immunoSEQ multiplex PCR; TCRdb's copy has only in-frame clones and lacks some. V and J calls plus clone size are reproduced from that table; the DNA served to infer D and trimming. The sample lists some 88,000 clones; roughly nine tenths were seen once. Germline V gives CDR1 SQVTM, CDR2 ANQGSEA. Trimming removed 0 bases from V and 8 bases from J; junction bases left unmatched: 7. CDR3 length: 14 residues. Source material: peripheral blood. V and J are TRBV29-1 and TRBJ2-1, with TRBD2 identical over 7 bases. The receptor was derived from a human donor with active COVID-19. The donor label of this sample is uncertain. Written as DNA, the CDR3 is TGCAGCGTTGAAGATCTAGCGGCGGGCGATGAGCAGTTCTTC. This encodes CSVEDLAAGDEQFF.